The T cell receptor beta chain under discussion was sequenced for a study of blood T cell repertoires in COVID-19. On the study more broadly: The samples span acute and convalescent COVID-19 from the United States, Italy and Spain. Sample material is recorded as cDNA or gDNA derived from T cells, B-cell-depleted T cells, or PBMCs.

Original processing notes: Amplifying reference gene primers gave estimates of nucleated cell counts. Produced via immunoSEQ multiplex PCR; TCRdb's table is partial and in-frame only. From that table come the V and J calls and clone size; the DNA was used to work out D and trimming. The table has 120,000 to 150,000 clones, roughly 81% seen once; the top ten hold about 2.6%. Germline V gene data show CDR1 as SGHTA and CDR2 as FQGNSA. The junction had 6 bases not matched to a gene; V was cut back by 3 bases and J by 5 bases. This CDR3 has 17 residues. This clonotype was sampled from a human donor with acute or convalescent COVID-19. The donor label of this sample is uncertain. The rearrangement joins TRBV7-2 to TRBJ2-5, with 16 positions matching TRBD2. Sequenced sample: peripheral blood. CDR3 sequence (DNA): TGTGCCAGCAGCTTGGGACTAGCGGGAGGGGGTAGGGAGACCCAGTACTTC. Its translation: CASSLGLAGGGRETQYF.